The 6 T cell receptor beta chains in this list originate from one sample, sequenced in a study of shared clonotypes between healthy human individuals. Produced via immunoSEQ multiplex PCR; TCRdb's table is partial and in-frame only. This sample yields 2,500,000 or so clones, of which 80% to 95% are seen a single time; more than 0.35% belongs to the top ten. The specimen sequenced was naive CD4+ T cells from PBMCs. Subset reported: CD45RA+ positively selected. The receptors were sampled from a man aged 18 to 30 in good health. Some clones in this sample may be carry-over from other donors' samples.

The gene calls are TRBV9 and TRBJ2-1; 12 nucleotides line up with TRBD2. In germline, CDR1 is SGDLS, CDR2 YYNGEE. The CDR3 has 15 residues. V was pared by 4 bases and J by 7 bases, with 6 bases of the junction left unmatched. The CDR3 DNA is TGTGCCAGCAGCCCCTTCGGACTAGCGGGGAATGAGCAGTTCTTC. Protein product: CASSPFGLAGNEQFF. Complete variable domain (other parts from reference TRBV9 and TRBJ2-1): DSGVTQTPKHLITATGQRVTLRCSPRSGDLSVYWYQQSLDQGLQFLIQYYNGEERAKGNILERFSAQQFPDLHSELNLSSLELGDSALYFCASSPFGLAGNEQFFGPGTRLTVL.

Notes on this clone: Within the sample, other DNA sequences also encode this same CDR3. The gene calls are TRBV18 and TRBJ2-5; a weak D match, TRBD2 (6 bases). Trimming pared 0 bases from V and 5 bases from J, leaving 13 bases between. Germline V gene data show CDR1 as KGHSH and CDR2 as LQKENI. The CDR3 covers 15 residues. CDR3 residues: CASSPPGGVRETQYF. In DNA, the CDR3 is TGTGCCAGCTCACCACCGGGGGGTGTCAGGGAGACCCAGTACTTC. Filled out from reference TRBV18 and TRBJ2-5, the complete variable domain reads NAGVMQNPRHLVRRRGQEARLRCSPMKGHSHVYWYRQLPEEGLKFMVYLQKENIIDESGMPKERFSAEFPKEGPSILRIQQVVRGDSAAYFCASSPPGGVRETQYFGPGTRLLVL.

CDR3 residues: CASTRTGGYEQYF. CDR3 bases: TGTGCCAGCACCCGGACAGGGGGGTACGAGCAGTACTTC. J is TRBJ2-7 and V is TRBV7-2; the match to TRBD1 covers 10 bases. V was pared by 7 bases and J by 4 bases, with 4 bases of the junction left unmatched. The germline CDR1 and CDR2 sequences are SGHTA and FQGNSA. The CDR3 loop spans 13 amino acids.

A single count supports this clone. This sequence joins TRBV6-6 and TRBJ2-7; tentatively, D is TRBD1 (5 bases). Germline V gives CDR1 MNHNY, CDR2 SVGAGI (reference sequence). The V end lost 6 bases, the J end lost 4 bases, and 19 bases lay between the germline ends. The CDR3 sequence is 15 residues long. The CDR3 is CASRPTVISRYEQYF. The CDR3 DNA reads as TGTGCCAGCAGACCGACAGTTATATCCCGTTACGAGCAGTACTTC.

The chain carries TRBV5-1 and TRBJ1-4; TRBD1 matches 8 bases. The CDR3 consists of 14 residues. Trimming removed 7 bases from V and 9 bases from J; junction bases left unmatched: 11. Per germline, CDR1 SGHRS and CDR2 YFSETQ. The CDR3, as DNA: TGCGCCAGCGCGCAAGGGACAGGCGTCCAAAAACTGTTTTTT. Translated, it gives CASAQGTGVQKLFF.

The chain recombines TRBV14 with TRBJ2-2, with TRBD1 matching 11 bases. The CDR3 sequence is 17 residues long. Trimming took 4 bases from V and 4 from J; bases not matched to a gene: 8. Germline values: CDR1 SGHDN, CDR2 FVKESK. The CDR3 here is CASSRGQGARGTGELFF. DNA for the CDR3: TGTGCCAGCAGCCGCGGACAGGGGGCGCGGGGCACCGGGGAGCTGTTTTTT.